The sample holds many counts of the clone carrying this TCR beta chain. Antigen unknown. The CDR3 spans 13 residues. From germline, CDR1 is SQVTM and CDR2 ANQGSEA. The V gene lost 5 bases and the J gene lost 0 bases, with 10 bases spanning the gap. The record originates from a study of regulatory T cells in long-lasting Graves disease. Study outcomes and limitations: Sharing of public clonotypes was greater in persistent patients (over 2,500) than in new patients (about 970).

CDR3-region Arm-PCR and iRepertoire HTBI primers produced the TCR beta libraries. One entry per CDR3 protein, called by TCRdb with MiXCR from the multiplex PCR reads. The data contain roughly 350,000 distinct CDR3 sequences, 16% of them singletons. Time point meaning: newly diagnosed GD, antithyroid drugs for less than 3 months. Generation of the TCR library employed RNA extracted from PBMCs. These data are also associated with another study on T cells in Graves' hyperthyroidism and ophthalmopathy. Per that paper: Based on clinical symptoms, serum thyroxine and TRAb, thyroid ultrasound and orbital computed tomography, diagnoses were reached. Clonotypes that were expanded in thyroid above 0.001 mostly appeared in blood too.

The TCR originated in a man between 35 and 55 years old with Graves disease. This sequence joins TRBV29-1 and TRBJ1-1; D is undetermined. The sequences come from peripheral blood mononuclear cells (PBMCs), collected at new diagnosis, from a patient treated with antithyroid drugs. The CDR3 protein is CSVPANMNTEAFF. DNA of the CDR3: TGCAGCGTTCCTGCTAACATGAACACTGAAGCTTTCTTT.